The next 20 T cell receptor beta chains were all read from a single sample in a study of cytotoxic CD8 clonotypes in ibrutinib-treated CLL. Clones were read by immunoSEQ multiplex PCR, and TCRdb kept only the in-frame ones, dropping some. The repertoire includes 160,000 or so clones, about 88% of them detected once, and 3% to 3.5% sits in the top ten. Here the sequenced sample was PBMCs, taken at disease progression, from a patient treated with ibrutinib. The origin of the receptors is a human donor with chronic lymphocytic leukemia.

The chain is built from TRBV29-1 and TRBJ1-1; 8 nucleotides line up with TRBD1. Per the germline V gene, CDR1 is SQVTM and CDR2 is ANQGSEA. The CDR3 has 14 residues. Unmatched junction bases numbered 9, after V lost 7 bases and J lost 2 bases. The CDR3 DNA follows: TGCAGCGCCAAGACAGGGGTCCGTAACACTGAAGCTTTCTTT. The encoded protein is CSAKTGVRNTEAFF.

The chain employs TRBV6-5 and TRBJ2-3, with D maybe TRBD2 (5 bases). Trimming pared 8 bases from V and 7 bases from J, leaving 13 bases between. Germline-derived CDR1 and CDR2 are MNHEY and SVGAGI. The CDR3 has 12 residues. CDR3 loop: CASPGVSNTQYF. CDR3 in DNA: TGTGCCAGCCCCGGGGTAAGTAATACGCAGTATTTT.

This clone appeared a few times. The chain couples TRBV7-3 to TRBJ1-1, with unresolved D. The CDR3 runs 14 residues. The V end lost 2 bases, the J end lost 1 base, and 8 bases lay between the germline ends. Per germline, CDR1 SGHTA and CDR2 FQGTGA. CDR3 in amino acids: CASSLSAGNTEAFF. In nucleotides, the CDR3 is TGTGCCAGCAGCTTATCGGCAGGGAACACTGAAGCTTTCTTT.

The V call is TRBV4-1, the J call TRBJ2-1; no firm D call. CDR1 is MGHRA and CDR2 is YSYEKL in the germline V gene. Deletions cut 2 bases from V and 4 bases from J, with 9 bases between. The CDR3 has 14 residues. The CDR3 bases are TGCGCCAGCAGCCAACCGGACGGTTACAATGAGCAGTTCTTC. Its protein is CASSQPDGYNEQFF.

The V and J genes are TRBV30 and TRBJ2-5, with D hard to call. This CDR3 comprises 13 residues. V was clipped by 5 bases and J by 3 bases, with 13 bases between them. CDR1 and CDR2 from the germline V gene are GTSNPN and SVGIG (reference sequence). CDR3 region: CAWGPNGKETQYF. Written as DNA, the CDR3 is TGTGCCTGGGGGCCTAATGGGAAAGAGACCCAGTACTTC.

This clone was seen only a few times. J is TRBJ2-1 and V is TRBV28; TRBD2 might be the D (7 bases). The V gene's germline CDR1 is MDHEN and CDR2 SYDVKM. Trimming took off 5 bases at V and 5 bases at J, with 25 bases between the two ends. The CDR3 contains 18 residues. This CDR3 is CASSLQGFWSGNNNEQFF. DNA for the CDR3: TGTGCCAGCAGTCTACAGGGTTTTTGGAGCGGGAACAACAATGAGCAGTTCTTC.

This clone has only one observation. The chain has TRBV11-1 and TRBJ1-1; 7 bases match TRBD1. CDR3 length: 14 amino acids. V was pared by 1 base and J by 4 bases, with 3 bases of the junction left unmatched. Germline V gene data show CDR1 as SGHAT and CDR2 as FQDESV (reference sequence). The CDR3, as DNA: TGTGCCAGCAGCTTAGAAGGGGGCACCACTGAAGCTTTCTTT. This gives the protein CASSLEGGTTEAFF. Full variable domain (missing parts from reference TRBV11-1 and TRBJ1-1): EAEVAQSPRYKITEKSQAVAFWCDPISGHATLYWYRQILGQGPELLVQFQDESVVDDSQLPKDRFSAERLKGVDSTLKIQPAELGDSAMYLCASSLEGGTTEAFFGQGTRLTVV.

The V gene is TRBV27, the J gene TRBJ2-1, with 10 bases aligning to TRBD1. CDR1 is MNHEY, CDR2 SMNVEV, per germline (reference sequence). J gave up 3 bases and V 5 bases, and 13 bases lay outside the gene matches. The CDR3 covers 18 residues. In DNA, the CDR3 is TGTGCCAGCAGTCCCGGGCCTGGAAGGACAGGGGGCTACAATGAGCAGTTCTTC. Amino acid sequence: CASSPGPGRTGGYNEQFF.

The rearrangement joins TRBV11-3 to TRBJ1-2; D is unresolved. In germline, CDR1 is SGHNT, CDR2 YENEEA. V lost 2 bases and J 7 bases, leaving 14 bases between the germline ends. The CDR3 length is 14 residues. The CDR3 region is CASSLRTLGSGYTF. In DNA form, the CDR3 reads TGTGCCAGCAGCTTACGGACGCTCGGGAGTGGCTACACCTTC.

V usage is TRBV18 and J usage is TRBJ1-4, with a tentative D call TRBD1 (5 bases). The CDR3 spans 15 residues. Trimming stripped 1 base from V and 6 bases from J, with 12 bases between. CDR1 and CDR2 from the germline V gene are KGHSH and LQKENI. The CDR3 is CASSPRAGQDEKLFF. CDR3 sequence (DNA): TGTGCCAGCTCACCACGCGCAGGGCAGGATGAAAAACTGTTTTTT.

CDR3 in amino acids: CASSTLGGYNTGELFF. The CDR3 DNA reads as TGTGCCAGCAGCACACTAGGAGGGTATAACACCGGGGAGCTGTTTTTT. The chain has TRBV7-6 and TRBJ2-2; tentative D call: TRBD2 (6 bases). Germline lookup yields CDR1 SGHVS and CDR2 FNYEAQ. The CDR3 is made up of 16 amino acids. The V and J ends lost 5 bases and 2 bases respectively, with 15 bases between them.

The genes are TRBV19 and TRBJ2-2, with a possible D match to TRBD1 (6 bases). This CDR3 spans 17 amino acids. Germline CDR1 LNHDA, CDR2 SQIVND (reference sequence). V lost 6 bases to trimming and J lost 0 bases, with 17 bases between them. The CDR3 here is CASSGRPGHTNTGELFF. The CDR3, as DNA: TGTGCCAGTAGCGGAAGACCGGGACATACGAACACCGGGGAGCTGTTTTTT. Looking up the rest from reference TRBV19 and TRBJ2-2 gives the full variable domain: DGGITQSPKYLFRKEGQNVTLSCEQNLNHDAMYWYRQDPGQGLRLIYYSQIVNDFQKGDIAEGYSVSREKKESFPLTVTSAQKNPTAFYLCASSGRPGHTNTGELFFGEGSRLTVL.

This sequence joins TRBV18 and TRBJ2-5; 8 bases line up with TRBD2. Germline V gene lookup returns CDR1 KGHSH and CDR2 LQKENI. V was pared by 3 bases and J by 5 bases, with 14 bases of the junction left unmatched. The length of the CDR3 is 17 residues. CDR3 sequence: CASSPPGGAQQRETQYF. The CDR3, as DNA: TGTGCCAGCTCACCCCCGGGAGGGGCCCAACAGCGGGAGACCCAGTACTTC.

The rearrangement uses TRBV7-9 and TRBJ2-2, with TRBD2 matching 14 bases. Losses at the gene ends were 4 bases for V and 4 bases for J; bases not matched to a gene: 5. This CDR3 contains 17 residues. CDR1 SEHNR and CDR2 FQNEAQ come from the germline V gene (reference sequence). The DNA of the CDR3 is TGTGCCAGCAGCTCGGGACTAGCGGGAGTAAGCACCGGGGAGCTGTTTTTT. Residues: CASSSGLAGVSTGELFF.

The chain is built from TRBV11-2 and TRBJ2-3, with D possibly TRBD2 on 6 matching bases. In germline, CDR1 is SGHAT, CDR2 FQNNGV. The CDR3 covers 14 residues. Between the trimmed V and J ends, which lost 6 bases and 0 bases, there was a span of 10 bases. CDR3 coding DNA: TGTGCCAGCAGAGGGAGGCTGAGCACAGATACGCAGTATTTT. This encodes CASRGRLSTDTQYF.

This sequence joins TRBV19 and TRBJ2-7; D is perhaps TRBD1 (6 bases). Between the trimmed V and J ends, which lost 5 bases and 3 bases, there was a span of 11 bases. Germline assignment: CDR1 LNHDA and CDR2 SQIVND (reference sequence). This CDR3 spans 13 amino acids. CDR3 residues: CASSLQGFYEQYF. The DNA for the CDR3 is TGTGCCAGTAGTCTACAGGGATTCTACGAGCAGTACTTC.

The CDR3 region has the DNA TGTGCCAGCAGCTCCACCTGGGACTCCGGACGGAATGAGCAGTTCTTC. It yields the protein CASSSTWDSGRNEQFF. This chain joins TRBV7-6 and TRBJ2-1, with D possibly being TRBD2 (6 bases). This CDR3 is 16 amino acids long. V gave up 4 bases and J gave up 7 bases, with 20 bases separating them. Germline V gene sequence: CDR1 SGHVS, CDR2 FNYEAQ.

The DNA of the CDR3 is TGTGCCAGCAGCTTATTGGCTAGCGGGAGTTCAGATACGCAGTATTTT. Protein: CASSLLASGSSDTQYF. V gene TRBV7-9 combines with J gene TRBJ2-3, with 10 bases identical to TRBD2. CDR3 length: 16 residues. J was trimmed by 4 bases and V by 2 bases; bases with no gene match: 6. Germline CDR1 and CDR2: SEHNR and FQNEAQ (reference sequence).

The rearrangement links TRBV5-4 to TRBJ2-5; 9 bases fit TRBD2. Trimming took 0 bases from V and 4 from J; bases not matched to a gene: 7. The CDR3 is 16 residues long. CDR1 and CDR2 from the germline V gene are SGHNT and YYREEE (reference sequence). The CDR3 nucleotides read TGTGCCAGCAGCTTGGCCGGGACTAGCAATTTAGAGACCCAGTACTTC. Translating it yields CASSLAGTSNLETQYF.

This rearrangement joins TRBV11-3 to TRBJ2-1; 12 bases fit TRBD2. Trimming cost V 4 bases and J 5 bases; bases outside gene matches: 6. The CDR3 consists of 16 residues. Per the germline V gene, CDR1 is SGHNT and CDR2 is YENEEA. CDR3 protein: CASSSSGRGRDNEQFF. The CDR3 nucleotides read TGTGCCAGCAGCTCTAGCGGGAGGGGCCGGGACAATGAGCAGTTCTTC. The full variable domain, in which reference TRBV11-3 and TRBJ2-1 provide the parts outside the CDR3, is EAGVVQSPRYKIIEKKQPVAFWCNPISGHNTLYWYLQNLGQGPELLIRYENEEAVDDSQLPKDRFSAERLKGVDSTLKIQPAELGDSAVYLCASSSSGRGRDNEQFFGPGTRLTVL.